This TCR beta chain came from a study of response to subunit inactivated influenza vaccine. Points from the study as a whole: With each seasonal influenza vaccination, the authors suggested, few new T cells are recruited.

TCRdb re-derived calls from the RT-PCR reads in MiXCR, one entry per CDR3 protein. The sample holds around 190,000 distinct CDR3 sequences, around 8.8% seen once. Regarding this clonotype: Its antigen is as yet unknown.

V was pared by 1 base and J by 4 bases, with 7 bases between. Germline V gene lookup returns CDR1 SGHAT and CDR2 FQNNGV. The CDR3 sequence is 13 residues long. The sample here was non-naive T cells sorted from PBMCs, taken on the day of vaccination. The rearrangement joins TRBV11-2 to TRBJ1-2; D gene ambiguous. This receptor was taken from a man over 45 who received an inactivated influenza vaccine. The CDR3 loop reads CASSLVQVYGYTF. CDR3 DNA sequence: TGTGCCAGCAGCTTAGTACAAGTCTATGGCTACACCTTC.